This T cell receptor beta chain originates from a study of breast tumors, draining lymph nodes, adjacent tissues. TCRdb called the multiplex PCR reads again in MiXCR, with one record for every CDR3 protein. Seen here are over 15,000 distinct CDR3 sequences, about two thirds observed once, and the top ten hold more than 15%. Findings of the study overall: The data were judged consistent with most tumor T cells coming from lymph node and expanding in tumor. Tumors had less TCR diversity than lymph nodes, more than nontumor tissue. Luminal-like breast cancer showed significantly higher tumor–nontumor repertoire similarity than basal-like.

The CDR3 is made up of 14 amino acids. Germline CDR1 MNHEY, CDR2 SVGAGI. A word on this clonotype: Its matching antigen is unknown. One end of the junction does not line up with germline, which may come from a read error.

The chain has TRBV6-5 and TRBJ2-7, with D unclear. The source is a female donor with breast cancer. Some clones in this sample may be carry-over from other donors' samples. Material for sequencing was tumor-adjacent breast tissue. The CDR3 sequence: CASSHSADPYEQYF. In nucleotides, the CDR3 is TGTGCCAGCAGTCACTCCGCAGATCCCTACGAGCAGTACTTC.